This T cell receptor (beta chain) was sequenced for a study of shared clonotypes between healthy human individuals. Deep was the level at which the assay was run. Profiled with immunoSEQ multiplex PCR; TCRdb holds only in-frame clones, not every one. This sample has under 600,000 clones, with about 98% found just once. CDR3 size: 15 residues. Trimming removed 5 bases from V and 0 bases from J; junction bases left unmatched: 7. Germline V gives CDR1 LNHDA, CDR2 SQIVND (reference sequence). CD45RO-negative cells were positively selected for CCR7, leaving out terminally differentiated effector memory CD45RA+ cells.

The sample comprised naive CD8+ T cells sorted from blood. This sequence was found in a man aged 25 to 45 in good health. V usage is TRBV19 and J usage is TRBJ2-7; 7 positions match TRBD1. CDR3 nucleotide sequence: TGTGCCAGTAGTTGGGCGGACAGGAGCTCCTACGAGCAGTACTTC. Translating gives CASSWADRSSYEQYF.